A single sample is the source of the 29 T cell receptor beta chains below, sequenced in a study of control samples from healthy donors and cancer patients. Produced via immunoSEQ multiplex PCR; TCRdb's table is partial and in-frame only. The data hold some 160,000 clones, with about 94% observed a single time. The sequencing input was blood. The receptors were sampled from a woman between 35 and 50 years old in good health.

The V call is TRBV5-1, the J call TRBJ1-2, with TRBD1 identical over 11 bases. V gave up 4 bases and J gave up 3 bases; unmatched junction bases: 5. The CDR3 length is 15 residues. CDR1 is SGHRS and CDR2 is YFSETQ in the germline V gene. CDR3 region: CASSTVGQGDYGYTF. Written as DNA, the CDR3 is TGCGCCAGCAGCACGGTGGGACAGGGGGACTATGGCTACACCTTC.

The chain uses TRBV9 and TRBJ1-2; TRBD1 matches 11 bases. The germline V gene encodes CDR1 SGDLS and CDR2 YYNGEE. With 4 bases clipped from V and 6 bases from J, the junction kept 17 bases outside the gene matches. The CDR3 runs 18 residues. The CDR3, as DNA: TGTGCCAGCAGCCAGTCCCGGGACAGGGGGTTCGTCGGCCATGGCTACACCTTC. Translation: CASSQSRDRGFVGHGYTF.

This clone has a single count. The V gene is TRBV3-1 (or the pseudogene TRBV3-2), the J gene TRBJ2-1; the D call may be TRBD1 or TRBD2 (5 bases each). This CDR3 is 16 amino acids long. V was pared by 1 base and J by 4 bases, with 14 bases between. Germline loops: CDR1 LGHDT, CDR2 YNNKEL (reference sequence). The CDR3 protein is CASSQGQGRIYNEQFF. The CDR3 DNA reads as TGTGCCAGCAGCCAAGGCCAGGGACGGATATACAATGAGCAGTTCTTC.

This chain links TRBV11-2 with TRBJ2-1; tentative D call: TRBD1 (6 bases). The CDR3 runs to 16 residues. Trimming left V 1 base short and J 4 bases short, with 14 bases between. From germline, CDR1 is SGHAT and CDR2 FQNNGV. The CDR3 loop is CASSLVALGTYNEQFF. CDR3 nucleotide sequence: TGTGCCAGCAGCTTAGTCGCCCTTGGGACATACAATGAGCAGTTCTTC.

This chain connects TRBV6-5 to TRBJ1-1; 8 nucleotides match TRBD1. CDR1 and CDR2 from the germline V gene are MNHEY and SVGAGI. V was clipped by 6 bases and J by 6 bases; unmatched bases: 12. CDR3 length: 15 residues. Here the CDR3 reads CASRPGQGGSPEAFF. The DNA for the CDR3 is TGTGCCAGCAGGCCAGGACAGGGTGGATCCCCTGAAGCTTTCTTT.

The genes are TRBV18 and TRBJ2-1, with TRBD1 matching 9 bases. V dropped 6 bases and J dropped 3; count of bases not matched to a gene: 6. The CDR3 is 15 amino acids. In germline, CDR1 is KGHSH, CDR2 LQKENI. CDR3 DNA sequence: TGTGCCAGCTCGGGAGGACAGGGGAACTACAATGAGCAGTTCTTC. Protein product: CASSGGQGNYNEQFF.

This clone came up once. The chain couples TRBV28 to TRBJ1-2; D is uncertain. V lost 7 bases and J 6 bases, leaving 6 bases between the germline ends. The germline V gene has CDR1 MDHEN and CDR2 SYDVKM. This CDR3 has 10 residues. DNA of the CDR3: TGTGCCAGCAATGGGGATGGCTACACCTTC. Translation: CASNGDGYTF.

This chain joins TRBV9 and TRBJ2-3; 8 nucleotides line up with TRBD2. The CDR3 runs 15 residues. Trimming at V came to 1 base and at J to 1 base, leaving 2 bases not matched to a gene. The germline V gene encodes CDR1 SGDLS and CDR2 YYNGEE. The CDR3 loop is CASSVRREGTDTQYF. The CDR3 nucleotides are TGTGCCAGCAGCGTAAGGCGGGAGGGCACAGATACGCAGTATTTT. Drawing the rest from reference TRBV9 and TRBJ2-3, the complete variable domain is DSGVTQTPKHLITATGQRVTLRCSPRSGDLSVYWYQQSLDQGLQFLIQYYNGEERAKGNILERFSAQQFPDLHSELNLSSLELGDSALYFCASSVRREGTDTQYFGPGTRLTVL.

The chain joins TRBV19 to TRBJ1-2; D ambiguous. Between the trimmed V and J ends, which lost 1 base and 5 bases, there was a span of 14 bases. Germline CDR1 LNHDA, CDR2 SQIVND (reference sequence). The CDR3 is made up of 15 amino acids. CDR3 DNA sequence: TGTGCCAGTAGTATAGGACCGACGGCGGGGTATGGCTACACCTTC. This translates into CASSIGPTAGYGYTF.

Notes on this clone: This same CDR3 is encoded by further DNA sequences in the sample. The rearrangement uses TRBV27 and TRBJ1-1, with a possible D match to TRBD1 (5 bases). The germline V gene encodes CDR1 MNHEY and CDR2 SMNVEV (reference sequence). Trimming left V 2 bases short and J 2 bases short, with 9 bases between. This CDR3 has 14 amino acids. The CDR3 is CASSLRGGNTEAFF. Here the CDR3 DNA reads TGTGCCAGCAGTTTAAGGGGTGGAAACACTGAAGCTTTCTTT.

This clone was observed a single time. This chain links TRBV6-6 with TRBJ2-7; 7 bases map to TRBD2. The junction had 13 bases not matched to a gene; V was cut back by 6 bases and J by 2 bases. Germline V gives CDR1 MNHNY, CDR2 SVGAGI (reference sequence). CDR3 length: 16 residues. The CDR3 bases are TGTGCCAGCAGCCCCCCGGCTCTCGGGACTACCTACGAGCAGTACTTC. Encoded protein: CASSPPALGTTYEQYF.

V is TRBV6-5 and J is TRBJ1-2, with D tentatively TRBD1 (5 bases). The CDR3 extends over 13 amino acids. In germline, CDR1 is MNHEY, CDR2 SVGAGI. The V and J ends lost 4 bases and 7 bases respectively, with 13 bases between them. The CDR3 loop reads CASSFGREGGYTF. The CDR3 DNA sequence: TGTGCCAGCAGTTTCGGCAGGGAAGGTGGCTACACCTTC.

The CDR3 loop is CASSRDRGIMNTIYF. CDR3 coding DNA: TGTGCCAGCAGCCGGGACAGGGGGATTATGAACACCATATATTTT. This chain connects TRBV6-5 to TRBJ1-3; 11 bases align to TRBD1. V lost 6 bases and J lost 7; bases outside the gene matches: 8. This CDR3 has 15 residues. Germline V gives CDR1 MNHEY, CDR2 SVGAGI.

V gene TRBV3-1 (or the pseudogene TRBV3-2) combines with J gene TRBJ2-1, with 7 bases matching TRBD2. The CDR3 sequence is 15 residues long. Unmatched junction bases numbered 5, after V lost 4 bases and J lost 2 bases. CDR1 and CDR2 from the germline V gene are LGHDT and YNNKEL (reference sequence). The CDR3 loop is CASSPQRGPYNEQFF. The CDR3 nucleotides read TGTGCCAGCAGCCCCCAGCGGGGACCCTACAATGAGCAGTTCTTC.

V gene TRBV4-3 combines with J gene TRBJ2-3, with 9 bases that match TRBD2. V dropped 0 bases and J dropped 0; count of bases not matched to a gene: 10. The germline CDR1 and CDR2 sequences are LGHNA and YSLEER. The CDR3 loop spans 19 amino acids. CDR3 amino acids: CASSQDRASGVPSTDTQYF. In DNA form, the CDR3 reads TGCGCCAGCAGCCAAGATCGAGCTAGCGGGGTCCCTAGCACAGATACGCAGTATTTT.

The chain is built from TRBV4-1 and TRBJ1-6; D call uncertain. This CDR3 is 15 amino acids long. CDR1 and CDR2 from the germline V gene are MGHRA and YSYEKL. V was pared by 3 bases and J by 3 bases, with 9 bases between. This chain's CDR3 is CASSQNPGYNSPLHF. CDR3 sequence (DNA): TGCGCCAGCAGCCAGAACCCCGGCTATAATTCACCCCTCCACTTT.

CDR3 loop: CASRDWDSGNTIYF. The CDR3 DNA reads TGTGCCAGTAGGGACTGGGACTCTGGAAACACCATATATTTT. This chain uses TRBV19 with TRBJ1-3, with D unclear. CDR1 is LNHDA and CDR2 is SQIVND in the germline V gene (reference sequence). V was cut by 6 bases and J by 0 bases, with 9 bases left in between. CDR3 length: 14 amino acids.

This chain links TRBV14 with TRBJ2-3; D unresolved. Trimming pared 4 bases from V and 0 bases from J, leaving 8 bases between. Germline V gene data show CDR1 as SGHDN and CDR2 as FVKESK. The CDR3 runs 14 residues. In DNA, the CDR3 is TGTGCCAGCAGCCCCAGCGAGAGCACAGATACGCAGTATTTT. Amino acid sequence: CASSPSESTDTQYF. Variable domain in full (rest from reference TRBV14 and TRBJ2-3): EAGVTQFPSHSVIEKGQTVTLRCDPISGHDNLYWYRRVMGKEIKFLLHFVKESKQDESGMPNNRFLAERTGGTYSTLKVQPAELEDSGVYFCASSPSESTDTQYFGPGTRLTVL.

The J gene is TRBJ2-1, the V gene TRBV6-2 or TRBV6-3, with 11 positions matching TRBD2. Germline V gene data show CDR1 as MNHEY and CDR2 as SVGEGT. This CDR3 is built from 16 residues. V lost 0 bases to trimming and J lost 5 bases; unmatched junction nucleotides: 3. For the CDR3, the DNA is TGTGCCAGCAGTTACTCGGGACTAGCGGTTAACAATGAGCAGTTCTTC. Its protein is CASSYSGLAVNNEQFF.

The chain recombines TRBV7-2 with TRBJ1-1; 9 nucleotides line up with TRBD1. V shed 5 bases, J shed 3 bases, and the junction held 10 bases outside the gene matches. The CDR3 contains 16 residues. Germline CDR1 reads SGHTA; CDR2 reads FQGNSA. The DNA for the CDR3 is TGTGCCAGCAGCGAAATGACAGGGGGGCCTTACACTGAAGCTTTCTTT. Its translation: CASSEMTGGPYTEAFF.

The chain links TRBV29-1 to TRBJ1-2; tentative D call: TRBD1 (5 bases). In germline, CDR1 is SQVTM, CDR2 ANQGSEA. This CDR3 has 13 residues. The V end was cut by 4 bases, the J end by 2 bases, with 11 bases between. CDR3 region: CSVAGAINYGYTF. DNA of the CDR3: TGCAGCGTTGCCGGGGCGATAAACTATGGCTACACCTTC.

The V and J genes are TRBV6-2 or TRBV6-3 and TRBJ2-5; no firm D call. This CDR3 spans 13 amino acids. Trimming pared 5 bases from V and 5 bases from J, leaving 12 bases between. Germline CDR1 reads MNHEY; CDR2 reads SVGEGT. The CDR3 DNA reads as TGTGCCAGCAGTCCGTGGTTTGGGGAGACCCAGTACTTC. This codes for CASSPWFGETQYF.

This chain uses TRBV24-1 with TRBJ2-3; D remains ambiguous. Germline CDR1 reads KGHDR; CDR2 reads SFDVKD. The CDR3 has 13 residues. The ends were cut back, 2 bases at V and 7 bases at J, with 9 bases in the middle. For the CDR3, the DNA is TGTGCCACCAGTGATTCCCTGGGGAATACGCAGTATTTT. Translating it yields CATSDSLGNTQYF.

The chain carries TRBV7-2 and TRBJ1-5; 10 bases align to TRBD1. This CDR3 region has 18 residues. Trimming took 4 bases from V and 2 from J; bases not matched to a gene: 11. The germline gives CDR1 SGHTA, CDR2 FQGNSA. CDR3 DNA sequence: TGTGCCAGCAGCTCTCTAGGGACAGGGGCATGGGGCAATCAGCCCCAGCATTTT. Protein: CASSSLGTGAWGNQPQHF.

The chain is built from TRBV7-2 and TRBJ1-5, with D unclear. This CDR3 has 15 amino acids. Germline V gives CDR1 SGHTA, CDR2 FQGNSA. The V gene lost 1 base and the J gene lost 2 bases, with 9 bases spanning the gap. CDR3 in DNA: TGTGCCAGCAGCTTAGGGTCGTGGGGCAATCAGCCCCAGCATTTT. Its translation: CASSLGSWGNQPQHF.

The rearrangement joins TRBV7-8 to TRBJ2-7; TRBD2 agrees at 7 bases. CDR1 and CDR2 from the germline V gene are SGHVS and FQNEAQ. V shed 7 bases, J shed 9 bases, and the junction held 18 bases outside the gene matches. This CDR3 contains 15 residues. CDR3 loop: CASTKGRGEDSRQYF. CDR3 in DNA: TGTGCCAGCACCAAGGGGAGGGGTGAAGATTCGAGGCAGTACTTC.

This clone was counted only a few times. The DNA of the CDR3 is TGTGCCAGCAGGGGGACAGGGGCCCACGCAGATACGCAGTATTTT. Its protein product is CASRGTGAHADTQYF. The chain combines TRBV6-6 with TRBJ2-3, with 10 bases fitting TRBD1. The CDR3 spans 15 residues. Germline assignment: CDR1 MNHNY and CDR2 SVGAGI (reference sequence). V lost 6 bases to trimming and J lost 4 bases; unmatched junction nucleotides: 7.

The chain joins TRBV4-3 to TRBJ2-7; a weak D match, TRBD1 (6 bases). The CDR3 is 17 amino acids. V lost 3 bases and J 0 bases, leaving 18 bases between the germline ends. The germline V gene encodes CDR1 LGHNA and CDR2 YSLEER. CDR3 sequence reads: CASSQGYGGLSSYEQYF. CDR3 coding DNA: TGCGCCAGCAGCCAGGGGTATGGGGGCTTAAGCTCCTACGAGCAGTACTTC.

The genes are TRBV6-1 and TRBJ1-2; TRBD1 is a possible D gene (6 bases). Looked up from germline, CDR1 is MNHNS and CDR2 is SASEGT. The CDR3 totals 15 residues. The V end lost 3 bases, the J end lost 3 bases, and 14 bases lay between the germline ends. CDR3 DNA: TGTGCCAGCAGTGATCCCAGGGGAGGTGACTATGGCTACACCTTC. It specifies CASSDPRGGDYGYTF.